These 19 T cell receptor beta chains share one sample of origin, sequenced in a study of blood T cell repertoires in COVID-19. Clones were read by immunoSEQ multiplex PCR, and TCRdb kept only the in-frame ones, dropping some. The sample lists roughly 300,000 clones, around 92% occurring once. The sequencing sample was made of peripheral blood. All receptors derive from a woman in her twenties or thirties with COVID-19, enrolled during active disease.

The rearrangement links TRBV4-1 to TRBJ1-6; 9 bases are a match to TRBD1. This CDR3 comprises 16 residues. CDR1 is MGHRA, CDR2 YSYEKL, per germline. Trimming at V came to 1 base and at J to 9 bases, leaving 7 bases not matched to a gene. CDR3 nucleotides: TGCGCCAGCAGCCAAGTTTTTACAGGGGGCAGTTCACCCCTCCACTTT. Residues: CASSQVFTGGSSPLHF.

The rearrangement links TRBV5-8 to TRBJ1-4, with D possibly being TRBD1 (5 bases). The CDR3 loop spans 15 amino acids. The ends were cut back, 3 bases at V and 0 bases at J, with 9 bases in the middle. From germline, CDR1 is SGHTS and CDR2 YDEGEE. The DNA of the CDR3 is TGTGCCAGCAGCTCACAGGACGCAACTAATGAAAAACTGTTTTTT. Its translation is CASSSQDATNEKLFF.

The CDR3 protein is CASSPQRSGGGGNTIYF. CDR3 bases: TGTGCCAGCTCACCACAAAGATCAGGGGGCGGTGGAAACACCATATATTTT. The V gene is TRBV18, the J gene TRBJ1-3, with TRBD1 matching 8 bases. CDR3 length equals 17 residues. Germline V gene lookup returns CDR1 KGHSH and CDR2 LQKENI. The ends lost 1 base at V and 3 bases at J; junction bases unmatched: 8.

The CDR3 DNA reads as TGTGCCAGCAGTGGCCGGGACAGCCTTTCTGGGGCCAACGTCCTGACTTTC. This codes for CASSGRDSLSGANVLTF. The gene calls are TRBV6-1 and TRBJ2-6; 7 nucleotides agree with TRBD1. From germline, CDR1 is MNHNS and CDR2 SASEGT. The CDR3 length is 17 residues. V lost 4 bases to trimming and J lost 1 base; unmatched junction nucleotides: 7.

On this clone itself: In the same sample, other DNA sequences code for this CDR3. V is TRBV2 and J is TRBJ1-2, with D possibly TRBD1 on 5 matching bases. V lost 1 base to trimming and J lost 8 bases, with 11 bases between them. CDR3 length: 13 amino acids. CDR1 is SNHLY and CDR2 is FYNNEI in the germline V gene. The CDR3 is CASSEGQGGGYTF. In nucleotides, the CDR3 is TGTGCCAGCAGTGAAGGGCAGGGTGGGGGCTACACCTTC. Drawing the rest from reference TRBV2 and TRBJ1-2, the complete variable domain is EPEVTQTPSHQVTQMGQEVILRCVPISNHLYFYWYRQILGQKVEFLVSFYNNEISEKSEIFDDQFSVERPDGSNFTLKIRSTKLEDSAMYFCASSEGQGGGYTFGSGTRLTVV.

V gene TRBV20-1 combines with J gene TRBJ1-2; D is undetermined. The V and J ends lost 6 bases and 8 bases respectively, with 10 bases between them. Germline lookup yields CDR1 DFQATT and CDR2 SNEGSKA (reference sequence). The CDR3 covers 10 residues. CDR3 in amino acids: CSAIDWGYTF. Written as DNA, the CDR3 is TGCAGTGCCATAGACTGGGGCTACACCTTC.

V usage is TRBV5-6 and J usage is TRBJ1-6; 7 nucleotides align to TRBD1. The CDR3 contains 16 residues. From germline, CDR1 is SGHDT and CDR2 YYEEEE. The V segment lost 1 base and the J segment 6 bases; nucleotides outside the gene matches: 7. CDR3 residues: CASSLTGEKGNSPLHF. The CDR3 nucleotides read TGTGCCAGCAGCTTGACAGGGGAAAAGGGTAATTCACCCCTCCACTTT.

This clone was seen a handful of times. The chain is built from TRBV5-8 and TRBJ1-1; D perhaps matches TRBD1 (5 bases). V was shortened by 5 bases and J by 0 bases, with 11 bases between the two germline ends. The V gene's germline CDR1 is SGHTS and CDR2 YDEGEE. CDR3 length: 14 amino acids. CDR3 coding DNA: TGTGCCAGCAGGTCGGGACTTCTGAACACTGAAGCTTTCTTT. The encoded protein is CASRSGLLNTEAFF.

V is TRBV12-3 or TRBV12-4 and J is TRBJ1-4, with D possibly TRBD1 on 5 matching bases. There are 12 residues in the CDR3. Trimming removed 4 bases at V and 10 bases at J, with 10 bases between. The chain's CDR3 is CASSSGRGKLFF. The CDR3 nucleotides read TGTGCCAGCAGTTCTGGGAGGGGAAAACTGTTTTTT.

This chain links TRBV5-6 with TRBJ1-2, with 8 positions matching TRBD1. Germline-derived CDR1 and CDR2 are SGHDT and YYEEEE. With V trimmed by 4 bases and J by 5 bases, 13 bases remained unmatched. CDR3 size: 16 residues. The CDR3 bases are TGTGCCAGCAGCGACCGGACAGGGTCCCCTCCGTATGGCTACACCTTC. Its translation is CASSDRTGSPPYGYTF.

The gene calls are TRBV6-5 and TRBJ1-3, with unresolved D. Trimming cost V 5 bases and J 0 bases, with 11 bases left between them. The germline CDR1 and CDR2 sequences are MNHEY and SVGAGI. The CDR3 sequence is 15 residues long. The CDR3, as DNA: TGTGCCAGCAGTCGGGATCTCCTCTCTGGAAACACCATATATTTT. Encoded protein: CASSRDLLSGNTIYF.

The V call is TRBV5-3, the J call TRBJ2-7, with a tentative D call TRBD1 (7 bases). TRBV5-3 is designated an ORF whose function remains uncertain. This CDR3 has 15 amino acids. Trimming left V 2 bases short and J 9 bases short, with 21 bases between. In DNA, the CDR3 is TGTGCCAGAAGCTTAACGGTCCAGGGGGGCCTCGGGCAGTACTTC. It translates to CARSLTVQGGLGQYF.

The chain employs TRBV28 and TRBJ2-2; D ambiguous. V gave up 6 bases and J gave up 7 bases, with 6 bases separating them. Per germline, CDR1 MDHEN and CDR2 SYDVKM. The CDR3 runs 11 residues. Here the CDR3 DNA reads TGTGCCAGCAGGTATAGCGGGGAGCTGTTTTTT. Amino acid sequence: CASRYSGELFF.

Comments on this clone: Other DNA sequences of this sample code for an identical CDR3. The chain combines TRBV18 with TRBJ2-7, with TRBD1 as a possible D gene (5 bases). The CDR3 has 13 residues. V was trimmed by 4 bases and J by 1 base, leaving 8 bases between them. Germline V CDR1 and CDR2: KGHSH, LQKENI. CDR3 region: CASSRQGSYEQYF. CDR3 DNA: TGTGCCAGCTCACGGCAGGGTTCCTACGAGCAGTACTTC.

The chain employs TRBV5-1 and TRBJ2-2; TRBD1 matches at 9 bases. With 1 base clipped from V and 7 bases from J, the junction kept 11 bases outside the gene matches. This CDR3 comprises 17 residues. CDR1 is SGHRS, CDR2 YFSETQ, per germline. DNA of the CDR3: TGCGCCAGCAGCTTGTACCCGGGACAGGGTTATAGCGGGGAGCTGTTTTTT. Translating it yields CASSLYPGQGYSGELFF.

This chain uses TRBV5-6 with TRBJ2-6, with D tentatively TRBD1 (5 bases). Germline CDR1 is SGHDT and CDR2 is YYEEEE. This CDR3 spans 19 amino acids. The ends were cut back, 4 bases at V and 0 bases at J, with 20 bases in the middle. In nucleotides, the CDR3 is TGTGCCAGCAGCGCGAACTTTGTGGGGCAAGTCTCTGGGGCCAACGTCCTGACTTTC. Protein product: CASSANFVGQVSGANVLTF.

As concerns this clone: The final CDR3 position lacks the conserved phenylalanine or tryptophan, pointing to a likely read error. The DNA is omitted, as the CDR3 cannot be located on it reliably, and the CDR3 follows TCRdb's listing. Here the CDR3 reads CASSLGRQPHAL. The chain links TRBV12-3 or TRBV12-4 to TRBJ1-5; the tabulated D call, TRBD1, remains unverified against the DNA. The CDR3 has 12 amino acids, counting both end residues.

The chain links TRBV9 to TRBJ2-1; D unresolved. Between the trimmed V and J ends, which lost 1 base and 5 bases, there was a span of 4 bases. This CDR3 has 12 amino acids. Germline lookup yields CDR1 SGDLS and CDR2 YYNGEE. For the CDR3, the DNA is TGTGCCAGCAGCGTATCGGACAATGAGCAGTTCTTC. Translated: CASSVSDNEQFF.

V is TRBV28 and J is TRBJ1-4; D is unclear. Germline CDR1 and CDR2: MDHEN and SYDVKM. The CDR3 loop spans 11 amino acids. Trimming removed 6 bases at V and 7 bases at J, with 6 bases between. The CDR3 bases are TGTGCCAGCAGACGGGGTGAAAAACTGTTTTTT. It yields the protein CASRRGEKLFF.